The 10 T cell receptor beta chains below come from one sample, sequenced in a study of blood T cell repertoires in COVID-19. Produced via immunoSEQ multiplex PCR; TCRdb's table is partial and in-frame only. The sample has more than 250,000 clones, 83% seen once. Input material: peripheral blood. These TCRs come from a man between 60 and 75 years old who had recovered from COVID-19.

This clone was observed once. In DNA, the CDR3 is TGTGCCAGCAGCGTAGGCGGTGATGAAAAACTGTTTTTT. Its translation is CASSVGGDEKLFF. The chain couples TRBV9 to TRBJ1-4; D unresolved. Germline values: CDR1 SGDLS, CDR2 YYNGEE. V dropped 0 bases and J dropped 6 bases, with 6 bases sitting between them. The CDR3 runs 13 residues. Full variable domain (missing parts from reference TRBV9 and TRBJ1-4): DSGVTQTPKHLITATGQRVTLRCSPRSGDLSVYWYQQSLDQGLQFLIQYYNGEERAKGNILERFSAQQFPDLHSELNLSSLELGDSALYFCASSVGGDEKLFFGSGTQLSVL.

This sequence joins TRBV13 and TRBJ1-2; unclear D gene. Germline lookup yields CDR1 PRHDT and CDR2 FYEKMQ (reference sequence). The CDR3 runs 14 residues. Trimming cost V 0 bases and J 2 bases, with 7 bases left between them. The CDR3 loop reads CASSLGAGNYGYTF. The DNA for the CDR3 is TGTGCCAGCAGCTTAGGGGCAGGCAACTATGGCTACACCTTC.

The rearrangement uses TRBV4-1 and TRBJ2-7; no firm D call. V dropped 0 bases and J dropped 2 bases, with 23 bases sitting between them. This CDR3 region has 19 residues. Germline CDR1 is MGHRA and CDR2 is YSYEKL. The CDR3 sequence is CASSQDAPAFAHYTYEQYF. Here the CDR3 DNA reads TGCGCCAGCAGCCAAGATGCCCCCGCCTTCGCCCACTACACCTACGAGCAGTACTTC.

The chain is built from TRBV10-2 and TRBJ2-7, with a weak D call TRBD1 (6 bases). The CDR3 is made up of 17 amino acids. The germline V and J ends were trimmed by 3 bases and 4 bases, with 22 bases remaining between them. Germline V gives CDR1 WSHSY, CDR2 SAAADI. The CDR3 coding sequence is TGCGCCAGCAGTGACAGGGGAACGGGTCGGCTAGGGTACGAGCAGTACTTC. Residues: CASSDRGTGRLGYEQYF.

The chain links TRBV2 to TRBJ1-1; D uncertain. The CDR3 loop spans 15 amino acids. With 6 bases removed from V and 4 bases from J, the gap between germline ends came to 18 bases. CDR1 and CDR2 (germline): SNHLY, FYNNEI. The DNA of the CDR3 is TGTGCCAGCAGCGAGGGCCAACAATGGCGCACTGAAGCTTTCTTT. Its translation is CASSEGQQWRTEAFF.

This clone showed up just a few times. Here the CDR3 reads CASSPGMDRGAEAFF. The CDR3 region has the DNA TGTGCCAGCAGCCCGGGAATGGACAGGGGCGCTGAAGCTTTCTTT. This sequence joins TRBV4-2 and TRBJ1-1, with 9 bases fitting TRBD1. The J segment lost 6 bases and the V segment lost 4 bases, leaving 9 bases of the junction unmatched. CDR3 length equals 15 residues. The V gene's germline CDR1 is LGHNA and CDR2 YNFKEQ.

For the CDR3, the DNA is TGTGCCACCCAGGACATATACTCCTACGAGCAGTACTTC. Protein: CATQDIYSYEQYF. The V gene is TRBV6-5, the J gene TRBJ2-7; tentatively, D is TRBD1 (5 bases). Trimming shortened V by 10 bases and J by 0 bases, and 13 bases separated the two germline ends. The CDR3 runs 13 residues. Germline V gives CDR1 MNHEY, CDR2 SVGAGI.

The J gene is TRBJ1-4, the V gene TRBV6-5, with 7 bases matching TRBD1. Looked up from germline, CDR1 is MNHEY and CDR2 is SVGAGI. Losses at the gene ends were 6 bases for V and 3 bases for J; bases not matched to a gene: 4. The CDR3 is 14 amino acids. The CDR3, as DNA: TGTGCCAGCAGAAGACAGGGAGCTAATGAAAAACTGTTTTTT. Encoded protein: CASRRQGANEKLFF.

This clone was detected once. The V and J genes are TRBV12-5 and TRBJ1-2, with D uncertain. V was trimmed by 5 bases and J by 9 bases, leaving 10 bases between them. Per germline, CDR1 LGHNT and CDR2 FRNRAP. The CDR3 runs 11 residues. CDR3 nucleotides: TGTGCTAGTGGTGTCCCCGGTCGCTACACCTTC. It specifies CASGVPGRYTF.

The chain recombines TRBV15 with TRBJ2-1; 11 bases fit TRBD2. V gave up 0 bases and J gave up 2 bases; unmatched junction bases: 6. This CDR3 is 18 amino acids long. Looked up from germline, CDR1 is LNHNV and CDR2 is YYDKDF (reference sequence). The CDR3 nucleotides read TGTGCCACCAGCAGAGATCTGGCTAGCGGGAGGACCTACAATGAGCAGTTCTTC. This translates into CATSRDLASGRTYNEQFF.